What follows is one T cell receptor (beta chain) and its context. Seattle patient enrollment occurred during active infection, with longitudinal follow-up thereafter. Germline CDR1 and CDR2: SQVTM and ANQGSEA. V lost 4 bases and J lost 6, with 18 bases in between. The CDR3 spans 14 residues. Some clones are missing from TCRdb's copy, which holds only in-frame ones; the method was immunoSEQ multiplex PCR. This sample yields about 210,000 clones, of which approximately 85% are seen a single time; 2% to 3% belongs to the top ten. These data belong to a study of blood T cell repertoires in COVID-19. About the study: PBMCs, B-cell-depleted T cells, or T cells provided the cDNA or gDNA that made up the material.

The sequenced sample was peripheral blood. The receptor was isolated from a woman aged 70-85 years with COVID-19, enrolled during active disease. V is TRBV29-1 and J is TRBJ1-2; D not certain. For the CDR3, the DNA is TGCAGCGTTGTTGGCAGTCCCGAGGATCATGGCTACACCTTC. It translates to CSVVGSPEDHGYTF.